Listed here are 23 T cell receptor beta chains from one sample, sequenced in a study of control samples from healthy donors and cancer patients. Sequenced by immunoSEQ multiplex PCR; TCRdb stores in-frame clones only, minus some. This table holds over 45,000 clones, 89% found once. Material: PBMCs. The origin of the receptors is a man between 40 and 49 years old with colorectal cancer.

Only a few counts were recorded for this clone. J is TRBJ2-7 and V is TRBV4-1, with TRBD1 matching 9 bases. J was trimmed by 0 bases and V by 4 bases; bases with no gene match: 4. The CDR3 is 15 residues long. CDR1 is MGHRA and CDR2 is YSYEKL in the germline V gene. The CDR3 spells CASSRTTGGSYEQYF. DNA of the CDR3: TGCGCCAGCAGCCGAACGACAGGGGGCTCCTACGAGCAGTACTTC.

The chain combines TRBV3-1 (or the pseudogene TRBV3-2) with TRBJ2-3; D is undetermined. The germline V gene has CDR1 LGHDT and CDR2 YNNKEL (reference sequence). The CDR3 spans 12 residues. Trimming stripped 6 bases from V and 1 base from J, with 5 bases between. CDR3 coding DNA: TGTGCCAGCAGGTTCGGCACAGATACGCAGTATTTT. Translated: CASRFGTDTQYF.

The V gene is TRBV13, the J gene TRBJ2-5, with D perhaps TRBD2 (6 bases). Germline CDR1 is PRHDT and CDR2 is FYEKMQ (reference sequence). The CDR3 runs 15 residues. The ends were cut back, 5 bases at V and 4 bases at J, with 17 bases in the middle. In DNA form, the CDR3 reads TGTGCCAGCAGCACCGCGGGATCCCTGGGAGAGACCCAGTACTTC. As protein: CASSTAGSLGETQYF.

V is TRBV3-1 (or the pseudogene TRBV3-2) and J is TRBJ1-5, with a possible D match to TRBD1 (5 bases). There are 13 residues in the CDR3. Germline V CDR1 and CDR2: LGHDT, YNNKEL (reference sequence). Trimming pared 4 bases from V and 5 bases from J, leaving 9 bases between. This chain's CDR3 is CASSRQFDQPQHF. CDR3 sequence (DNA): TGTGCCAGCAGCCGACAGTTCGATCAGCCCCAGCATTTT.

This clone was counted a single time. The CDR3 DNA reads TGTGCCAGCAGCTTAGGCGGGAGTCCCGCAGATACGCAGTATTTT. It yields the protein CASSLGGSPADTQYF. The chain uses TRBV7-6 and TRBJ2-3, with 7 positions matching TRBD2. The CDR3 sequence is 15 residues long. Germline assignment: CDR1 SGHVS and CDR2 FNYEAQ. Trimming took 1 base from V and 4 from J; bases not matched to a gene: 5.

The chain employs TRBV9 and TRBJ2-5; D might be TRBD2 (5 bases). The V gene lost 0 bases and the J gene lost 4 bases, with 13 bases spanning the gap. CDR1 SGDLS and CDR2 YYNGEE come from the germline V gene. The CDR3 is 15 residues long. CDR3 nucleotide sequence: TGTGCCAGCAGCGTAGCTTCGGGAATCCCAGAGACCCAGTACTTC. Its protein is CASSVASGIPETQYF.

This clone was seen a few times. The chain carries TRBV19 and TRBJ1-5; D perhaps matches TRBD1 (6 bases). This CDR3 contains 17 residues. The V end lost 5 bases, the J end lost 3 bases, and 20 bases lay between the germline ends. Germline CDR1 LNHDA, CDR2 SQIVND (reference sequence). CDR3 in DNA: TGTGCCAGTAGTTTTCGAGCGGCCGGGACAATCAATCAGCCCCAGCATTTT. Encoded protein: CASSFRAAGTINQPQHF.

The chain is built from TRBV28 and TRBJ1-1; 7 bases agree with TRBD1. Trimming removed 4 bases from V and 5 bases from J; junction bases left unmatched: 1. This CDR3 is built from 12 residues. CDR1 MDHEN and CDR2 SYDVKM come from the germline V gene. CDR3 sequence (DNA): TGTGCCAGCAGTTCAGGGGGGACTGAAGCTTTCTTT. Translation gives CASSSGGTEAFF.

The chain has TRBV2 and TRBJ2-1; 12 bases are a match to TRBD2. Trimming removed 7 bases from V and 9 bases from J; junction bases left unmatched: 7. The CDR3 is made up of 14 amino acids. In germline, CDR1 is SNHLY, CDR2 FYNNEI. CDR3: CASKELAGGTEQFF. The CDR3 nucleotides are TGTGCCAGCAAAGAACTAGCGGGAGGAACTGAGCAGTTCTTC.

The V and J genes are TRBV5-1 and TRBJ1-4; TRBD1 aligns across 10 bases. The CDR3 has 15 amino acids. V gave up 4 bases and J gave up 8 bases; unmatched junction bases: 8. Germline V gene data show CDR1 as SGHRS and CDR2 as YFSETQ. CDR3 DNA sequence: TGCGCCAGCAGCCGGACAGGGGGTTCGGGGGAAAAACTGTTTTTT. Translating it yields CASSRTGGSGEKLFF.

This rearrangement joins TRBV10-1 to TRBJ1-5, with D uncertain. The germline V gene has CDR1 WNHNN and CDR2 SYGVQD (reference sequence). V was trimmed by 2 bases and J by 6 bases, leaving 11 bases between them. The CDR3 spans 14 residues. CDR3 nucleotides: TGCGCCAGCAGTGAGGTCCTGGGATTTCAGCCCCAGCATTTT. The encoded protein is CASSEVLGFQPQHF.

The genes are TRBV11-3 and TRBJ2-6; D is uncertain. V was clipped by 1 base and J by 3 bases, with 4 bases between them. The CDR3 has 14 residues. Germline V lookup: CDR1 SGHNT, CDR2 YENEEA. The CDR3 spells CASSLGRGANVLTF. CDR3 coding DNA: TGTGCCAGCAGCTTAGGCCGTGGGGCCAACGTCCTGACTTTC.

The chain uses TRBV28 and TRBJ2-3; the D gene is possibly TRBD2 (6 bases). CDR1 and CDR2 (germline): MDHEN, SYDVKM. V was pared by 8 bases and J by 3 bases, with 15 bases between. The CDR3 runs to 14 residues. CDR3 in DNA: TGTGCCAGCGCGGGGCCAGGGAGGACAGATACGCAGTATTTT. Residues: CASAGPGRTDTQYF.

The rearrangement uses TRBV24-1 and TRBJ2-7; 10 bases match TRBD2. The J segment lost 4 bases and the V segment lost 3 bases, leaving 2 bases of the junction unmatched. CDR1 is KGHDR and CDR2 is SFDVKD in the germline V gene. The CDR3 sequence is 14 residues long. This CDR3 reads CATSDSGREYEQYF. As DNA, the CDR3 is TGTGCCACCAGTGATAGCGGGAGGGAGTACGAGCAGTACTTC.

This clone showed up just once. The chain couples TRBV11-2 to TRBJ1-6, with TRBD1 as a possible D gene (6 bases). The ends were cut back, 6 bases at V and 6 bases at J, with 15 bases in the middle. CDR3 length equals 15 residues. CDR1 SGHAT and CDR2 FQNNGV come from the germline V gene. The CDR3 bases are TGTGCCAGCAGGACACCCGGGGGGCCTAATTCACCCCTCCACTTT. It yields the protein CASRTPGGPNSPLHF.

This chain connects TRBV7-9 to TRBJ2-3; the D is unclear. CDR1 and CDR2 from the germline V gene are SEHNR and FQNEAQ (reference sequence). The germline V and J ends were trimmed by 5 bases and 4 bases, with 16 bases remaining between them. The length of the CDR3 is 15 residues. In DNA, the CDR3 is TGTGCCAGCAGCCCCGTTGGCCTTCGCGCAGATACGCAGTATTTT. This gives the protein CASSPVGLRADTQYF.

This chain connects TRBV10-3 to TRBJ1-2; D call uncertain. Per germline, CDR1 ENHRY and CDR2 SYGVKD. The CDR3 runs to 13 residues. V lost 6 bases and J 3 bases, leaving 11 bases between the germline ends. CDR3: CAISSWNDYGYTF. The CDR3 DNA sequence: TGTGCCATCAGCAGCTGGAATGACTATGGCTACACCTTC.

The CDR3 protein is CASSMSQANEQFF. CDR3 sequence (DNA): TGCGCCAGCAGCATGTCCCAGGCCAATGAGCAGTTCTTC. V and J are TRBV5-1 and TRBJ2-1; no definite D call. The CDR3 has 13 amino acids. Between the trimmed V and J ends, which lost 4 bases and 6 bases, there was a span of 11 bases. CDR1 is SGHRS and CDR2 is YFSETQ in the germline V gene.

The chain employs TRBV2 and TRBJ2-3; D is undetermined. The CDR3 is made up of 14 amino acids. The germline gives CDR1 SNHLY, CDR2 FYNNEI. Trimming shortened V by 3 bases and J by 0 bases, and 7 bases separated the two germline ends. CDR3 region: CASSDGPSTDTQYF. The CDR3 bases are TGTGCCAGCAGTGATGGGCCAAGCACAGATACGCAGTATTTT.

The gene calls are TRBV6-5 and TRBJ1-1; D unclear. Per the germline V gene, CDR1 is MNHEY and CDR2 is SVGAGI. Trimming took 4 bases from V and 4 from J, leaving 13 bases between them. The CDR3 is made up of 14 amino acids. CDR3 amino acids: CASSFFLESTEAFF. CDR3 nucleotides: TGTGCCAGCAGTTTCTTCCTGGAGAGCACTGAAGCTTTCTTT.

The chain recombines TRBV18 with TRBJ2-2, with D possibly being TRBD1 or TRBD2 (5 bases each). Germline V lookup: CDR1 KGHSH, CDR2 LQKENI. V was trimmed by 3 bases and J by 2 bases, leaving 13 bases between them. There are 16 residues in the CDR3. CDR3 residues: CASSPRGWVNTGELFF. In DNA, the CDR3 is TGTGCCAGCTCACCGAGGGGCTGGGTAAACACCGGGGAGCTGTTTTTT.

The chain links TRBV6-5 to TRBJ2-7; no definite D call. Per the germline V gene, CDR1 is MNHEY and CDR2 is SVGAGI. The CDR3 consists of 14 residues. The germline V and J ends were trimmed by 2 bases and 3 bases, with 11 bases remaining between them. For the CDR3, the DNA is TGTGCCAGCAGTTACGTGGGGTGGGGCTACGAGCAGTACTTC. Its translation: CASSYVGWGYEQYF.

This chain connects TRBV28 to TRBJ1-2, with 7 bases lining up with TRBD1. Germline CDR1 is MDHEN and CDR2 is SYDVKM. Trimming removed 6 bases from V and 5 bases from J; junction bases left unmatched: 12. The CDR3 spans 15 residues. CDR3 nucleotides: TGTGCCAGCAGCGCCGGGACAGTGGGTTATTATGGCTACACCTTC. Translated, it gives CASSAGTVGYYGYTF.